This T cell receptor (beta chain) was sequenced in a study of T cells in Graves' hyperthyroidism and ophthalmopathy. Amplification yielded TCR beta CDR3 regions, with RNA transcripts as the source. First-round RT-PCR of the TCR CDR3 relied on the HTBI primer set. TCRdb processed the multiplex PCR reads anew with MiXCR; each CDR3 protein has one entry. The sample records a few hundred thousand distinct CDR3 sequences, around 14% being singletons. This clonotype occurred many times. Germline loops: CDR1 SGHNT, CDR2 YENEEA. This CDR3 spans 12 amino acids. J was trimmed by 7 bases and V by 4 bases; bases with no gene match: 1.

The specimen sequenced was blood. This chain connects TRBV11-3 to TRBJ2-1; 7 positions agree with TRBD1. The TCR originated in a woman younger than 45 with Graves' hyperthyroidism. The CDR3 protein is CASSYRGNEQFF. The CDR3 coding sequence is TGTGCCAGCAGCTACAGGGGAAATGAGCAGTTCTTC.